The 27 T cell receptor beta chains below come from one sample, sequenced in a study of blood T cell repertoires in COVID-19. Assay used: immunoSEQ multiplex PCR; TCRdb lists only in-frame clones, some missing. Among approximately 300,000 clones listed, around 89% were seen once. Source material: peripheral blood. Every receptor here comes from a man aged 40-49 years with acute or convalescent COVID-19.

For the CDR3, the DNA is TGTGCCAGCAGTGATTATCAGGGAGGAGGAGAGACCCAGTACTTC. Translating it yields CASSDYQGGGETQYF. The chain links TRBV6-1 to TRBJ2-5, with a tentative D call TRBD2 (6 bases). The CDR3 extends over 15 amino acids. Germline CDR1 and CDR2: MNHNS and SASEGT. V shed 3 bases and J shed 4 bases, with 15 bases lying between them.

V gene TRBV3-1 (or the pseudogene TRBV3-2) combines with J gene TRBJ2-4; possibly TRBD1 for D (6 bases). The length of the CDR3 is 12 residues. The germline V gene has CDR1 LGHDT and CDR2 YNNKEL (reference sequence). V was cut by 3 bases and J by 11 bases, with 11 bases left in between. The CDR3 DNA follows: TGTGCCAGCAGCCACATAGGACAGTTTCAGTACTTC. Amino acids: CASSHIGQFQYF.

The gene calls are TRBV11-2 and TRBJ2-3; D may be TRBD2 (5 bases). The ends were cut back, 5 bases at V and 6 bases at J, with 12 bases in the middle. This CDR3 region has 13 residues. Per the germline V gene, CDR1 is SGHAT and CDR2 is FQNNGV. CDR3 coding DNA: TGTGCCAGCAGCCTTAGGGCGGGCGATACGCAGTATTTT. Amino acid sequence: CASSLRAGDTQYF.

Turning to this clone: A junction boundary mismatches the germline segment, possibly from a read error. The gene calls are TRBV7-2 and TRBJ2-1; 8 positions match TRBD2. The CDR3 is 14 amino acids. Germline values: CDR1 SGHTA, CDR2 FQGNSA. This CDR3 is CASSLASGGTRLVF. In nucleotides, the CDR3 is TGTGCCAGCAGCTTGGCGTCTGGCGGGACTAGACTGGTCTTC.

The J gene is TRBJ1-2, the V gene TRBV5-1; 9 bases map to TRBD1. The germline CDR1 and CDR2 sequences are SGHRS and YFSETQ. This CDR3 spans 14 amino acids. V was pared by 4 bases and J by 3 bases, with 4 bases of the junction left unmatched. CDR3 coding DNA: TGCGCCAGCAGCCCGGACAGGGGAGACTATGGCTACACCTTC. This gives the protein CASSPDRGDYGYTF.

Here the CDR3 DNA reads TGTGCCACCAGTGAGTCCGGGACAGGGGAAGATGAGCAGTACTTC. It is translated as CATSESGTGEDEQYF. J is TRBJ2-7 and V is TRBV24-1; 10 bases agree with TRBD1. Germline CDR1 is KGHDR and CDR2 is SFDVKD. Losses at the gene ends were 4 bases for V and 7 bases for J; bases not matched to a gene: 9. The CDR3 loop spans 15 amino acids.

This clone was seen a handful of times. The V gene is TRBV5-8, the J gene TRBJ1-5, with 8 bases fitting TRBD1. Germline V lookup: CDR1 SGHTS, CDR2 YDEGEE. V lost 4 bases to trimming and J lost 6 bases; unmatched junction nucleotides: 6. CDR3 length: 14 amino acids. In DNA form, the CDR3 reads TGTGCCAGCAGCGCGGACAGGGTGGGTCAGCCCCAGCATTTT. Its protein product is CASSADRVGQPQHF. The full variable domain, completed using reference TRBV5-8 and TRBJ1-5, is EAGVTQSPTHLIKTRGQQATLRCSPISGHTSVYWYQQALGLGLQFLLWYDEGEERNRGNFPPRFSGRQFPNYSSELNVNALELEDSALYLCASSADRVGQPQHFGDGTRLSIL.

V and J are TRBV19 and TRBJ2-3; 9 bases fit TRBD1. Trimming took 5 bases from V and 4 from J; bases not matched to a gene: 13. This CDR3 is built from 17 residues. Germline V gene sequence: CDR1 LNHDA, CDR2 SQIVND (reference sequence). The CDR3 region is CASSLTPGQGSADTQYF. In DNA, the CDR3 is TGTGCCAGTAGTCTAACTCCGGGACAGGGATCGGCAGATACGCAGTATTTT. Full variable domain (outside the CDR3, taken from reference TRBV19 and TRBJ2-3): DGGITQSPKYLFRKEGQNVTLSCEQNLNHDAMYWYRQDPGQGLRLIYYSQIVNDFQKGDIAEGYSVSREKKESFPLTVTSAQKNPTAFYLCASSLTPGQGSADTQYFGPGTRLTVL.

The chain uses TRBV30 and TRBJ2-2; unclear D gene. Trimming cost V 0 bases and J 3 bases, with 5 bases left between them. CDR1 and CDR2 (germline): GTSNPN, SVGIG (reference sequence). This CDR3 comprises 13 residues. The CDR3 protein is CAWSVRDTGELFF. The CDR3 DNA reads TGTGCCTGGAGTGTCCGGGACACCGGGGAGCTGTTTTTT.

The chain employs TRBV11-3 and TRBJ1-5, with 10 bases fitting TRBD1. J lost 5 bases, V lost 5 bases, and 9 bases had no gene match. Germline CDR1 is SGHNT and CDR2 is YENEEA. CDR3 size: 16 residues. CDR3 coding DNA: TGTGCCAGCAGCGGTACCGGGACAGGGGTGGATCAGCCCCAGCATTTT. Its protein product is CASSGTGTGVDQPQHF.

CDR3 in DNA: TGCGCCAGCAGTGTCACTAGCGGGGACTACGAGCAGTACTTC. Translation gives CASSVTSGDYEQYF. V gene TRBV10-2 combines with J gene TRBJ2-7; 10 bases match TRBD2. The CDR3 sequence is 14 residues long. The V and J ends lost 4 bases and 3 bases, in that order; junction bases with no gene match: 3. Looked up from germline, CDR1 is WSHSY and CDR2 is SAAADI.

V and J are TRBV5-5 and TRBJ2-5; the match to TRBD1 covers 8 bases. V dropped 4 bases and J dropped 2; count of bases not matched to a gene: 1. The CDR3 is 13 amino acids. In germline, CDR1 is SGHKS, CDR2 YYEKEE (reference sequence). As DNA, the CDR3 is TGTGCCAGCAGCGGGACAGGACAAGAGACCCAGTACTTC. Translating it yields CASSGTGQETQYF.

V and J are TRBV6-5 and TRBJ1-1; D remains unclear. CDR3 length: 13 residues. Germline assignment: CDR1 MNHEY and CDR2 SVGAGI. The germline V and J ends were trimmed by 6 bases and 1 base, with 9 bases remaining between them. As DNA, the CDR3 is TGTGCCAGCAGGACCAGGTGGAACACTGAAGCTTTCTTT. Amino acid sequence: CASRTRWNTEAFF.

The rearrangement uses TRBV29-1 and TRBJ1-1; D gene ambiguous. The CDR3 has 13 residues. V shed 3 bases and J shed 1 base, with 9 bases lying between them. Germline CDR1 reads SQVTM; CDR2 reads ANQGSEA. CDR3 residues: CSVDGRSNTEAFF. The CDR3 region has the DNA TGCAGCGTTGATGGCAGATCGAACACTGAAGCTTTCTTT.

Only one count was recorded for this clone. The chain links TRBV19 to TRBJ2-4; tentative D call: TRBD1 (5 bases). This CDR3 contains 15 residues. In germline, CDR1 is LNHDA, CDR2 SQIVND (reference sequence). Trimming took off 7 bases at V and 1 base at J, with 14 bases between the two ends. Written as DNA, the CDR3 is TGTGCCAGTACCGGAACAGGCCAGGCCAAAAACATTCAGTACTTC. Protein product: CASTGTGQAKNIQYF.

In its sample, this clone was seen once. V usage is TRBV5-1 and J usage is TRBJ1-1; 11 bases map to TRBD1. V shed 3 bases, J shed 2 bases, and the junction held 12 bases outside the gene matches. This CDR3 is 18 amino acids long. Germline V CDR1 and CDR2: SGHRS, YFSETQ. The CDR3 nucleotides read TGCGCCAGCAGCTGGCGGGAGGGACAGGGGGTAGGTAACACTGAAGCTTTCTTT. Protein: CASSWREGQGVGNTEAFF. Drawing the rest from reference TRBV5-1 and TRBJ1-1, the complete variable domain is KAGVTQTPRYLIKTRGQQVTLSCSPISGHRSVSWYQQTPGQGLQFLFEYFSETQRNKGNFPGRFSGRQFSNSRSEMNVSTLELGDSALYLCASSWREGQGVGNTEAFFGQGTRLTVV.

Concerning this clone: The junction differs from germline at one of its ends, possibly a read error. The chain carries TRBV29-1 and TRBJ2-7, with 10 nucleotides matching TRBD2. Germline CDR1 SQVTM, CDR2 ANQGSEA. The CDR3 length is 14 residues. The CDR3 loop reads CSVALAGDPYQQYF. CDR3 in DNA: TGCAGCGTTGCGCTAGCGGGGGACCCCTACCAGCAGTACTTC.

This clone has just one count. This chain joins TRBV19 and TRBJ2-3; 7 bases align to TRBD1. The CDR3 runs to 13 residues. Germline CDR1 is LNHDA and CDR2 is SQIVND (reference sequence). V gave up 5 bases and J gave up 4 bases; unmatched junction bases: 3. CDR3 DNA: TGTGCCAGTAGTCCCCAGGGGGCAGATACGCAGTATTTT. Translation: CASSPQGADTQYF.

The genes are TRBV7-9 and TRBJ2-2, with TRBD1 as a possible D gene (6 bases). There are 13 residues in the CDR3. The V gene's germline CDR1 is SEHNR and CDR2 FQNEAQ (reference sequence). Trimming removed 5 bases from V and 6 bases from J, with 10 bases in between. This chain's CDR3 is CASSQGSPGELFF. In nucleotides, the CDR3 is TGTGCCAGCAGCCAGGGGTCACCCGGGGAGCTGTTTTTT.

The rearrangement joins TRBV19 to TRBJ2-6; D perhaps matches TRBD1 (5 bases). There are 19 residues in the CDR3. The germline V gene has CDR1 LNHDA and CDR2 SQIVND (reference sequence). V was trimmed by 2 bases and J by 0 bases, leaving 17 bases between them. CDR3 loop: CASSIRPYRSRSGANVLTF. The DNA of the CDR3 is TGTGCCAGTAGTATACGCCCGTACAGGTCCCGCTCTGGGGCCAACGTCCTGACTTTC.

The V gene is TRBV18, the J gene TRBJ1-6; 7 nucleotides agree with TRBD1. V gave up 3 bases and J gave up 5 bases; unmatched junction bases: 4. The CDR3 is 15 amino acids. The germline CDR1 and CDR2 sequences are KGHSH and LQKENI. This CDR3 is CASSPGQVDNSPLHF. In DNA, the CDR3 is TGTGCCAGCTCACCTGGACAGGTTGATAATTCACCCCTCCACTTT.

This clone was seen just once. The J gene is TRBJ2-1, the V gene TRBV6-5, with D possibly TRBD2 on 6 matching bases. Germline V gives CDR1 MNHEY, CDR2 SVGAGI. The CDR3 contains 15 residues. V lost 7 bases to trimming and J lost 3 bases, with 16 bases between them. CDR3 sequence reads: CASTEGSTIYNEQFF. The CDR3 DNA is TGTGCCAGCACGGAGGGATCGACGATCTACAATGAGCAGTTCTTC.

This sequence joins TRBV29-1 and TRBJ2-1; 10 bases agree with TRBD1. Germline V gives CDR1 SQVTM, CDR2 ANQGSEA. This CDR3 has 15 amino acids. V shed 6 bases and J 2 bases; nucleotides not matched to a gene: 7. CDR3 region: CSVNFDRGPYNEQFF. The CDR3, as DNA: TGCAGCGTGAACTTTGACAGGGGGCCCTACAATGAGCAGTTCTTC.

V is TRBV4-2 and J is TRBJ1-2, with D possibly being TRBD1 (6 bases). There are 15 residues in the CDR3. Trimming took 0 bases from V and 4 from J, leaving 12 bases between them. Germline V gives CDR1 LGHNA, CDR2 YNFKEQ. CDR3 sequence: CASSQEAGVPYGYTF. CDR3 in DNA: TGTGCCAGCAGCCAAGAGGCAGGGGTACCCTATGGCTACACCTTC.

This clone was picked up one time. The CDR3 protein is CASSLVVSGVYGYTF. For the CDR3, the DNA is TGCGCCAGCAGCTTGGTGGTCTCAGGGGTGTATGGCTACACCTTC. V and J are TRBV5-1 and TRBJ1-2; perhaps TRBD1 as D (6 bases). The CDR3 length is 15 residues. With 0 bases removed from V and 5 bases from J, the gap between germline ends came to 14 bases. Germline V lookup: CDR1 SGHRS, CDR2 YFSETQ.

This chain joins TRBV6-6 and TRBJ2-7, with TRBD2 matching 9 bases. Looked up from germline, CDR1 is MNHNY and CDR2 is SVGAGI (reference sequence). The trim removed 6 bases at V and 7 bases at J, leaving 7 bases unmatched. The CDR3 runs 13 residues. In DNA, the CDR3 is TGTGCCAGCAGCGGGACTAGCCTGGGAGAGCAGTACTTC. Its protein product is CASSGTSLGEQYF.

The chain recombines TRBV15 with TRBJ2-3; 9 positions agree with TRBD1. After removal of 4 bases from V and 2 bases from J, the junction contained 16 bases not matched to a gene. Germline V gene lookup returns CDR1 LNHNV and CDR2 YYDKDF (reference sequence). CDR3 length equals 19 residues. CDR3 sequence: CATSTKQGANTTFTDTQYF. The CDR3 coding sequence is TGTGCCACCAGCACAAAACAGGGGGCCAACACCACCTTCACAGATACGCAGTATTTT.